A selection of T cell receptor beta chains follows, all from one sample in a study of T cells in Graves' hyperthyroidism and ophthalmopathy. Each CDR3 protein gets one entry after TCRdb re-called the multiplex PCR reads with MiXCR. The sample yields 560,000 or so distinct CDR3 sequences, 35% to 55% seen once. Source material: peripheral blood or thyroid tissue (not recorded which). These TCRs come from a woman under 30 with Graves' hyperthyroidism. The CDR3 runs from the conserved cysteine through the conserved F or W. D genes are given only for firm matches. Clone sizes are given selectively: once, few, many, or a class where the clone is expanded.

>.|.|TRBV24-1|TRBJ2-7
TGTGCCACCAGTGTTGGGGGAGTGACCTACGAGCAGTACTTC
CATSVGGVTYEQYF
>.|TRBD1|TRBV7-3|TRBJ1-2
TGTGCCAGCCGGGACAGGGGCTTCGGCTACACCTTC
CASRDRGFGYTF
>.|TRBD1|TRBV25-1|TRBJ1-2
TGTGCTCGCAGGACAGGGCCGCACTATGGCTACACCTTC
CARRTGPHYGYTF
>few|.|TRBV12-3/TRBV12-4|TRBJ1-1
TGTGCCAGCAGCTGGCAGGGTAAGGCTTTCTTT
CASSWQGKAFF
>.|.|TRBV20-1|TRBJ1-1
TGCAGCCATAATCGGGAAGCGGGGGCTGAAGCTTTCTTT
CSHNREAGAEAFF
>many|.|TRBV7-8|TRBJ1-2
TGTGCCAGCAGCATACCAAGCGGTGGCTACACCTTC
CASSIPSGGYTF
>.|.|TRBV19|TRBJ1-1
TGTGCCAGTAGTATATTCGCCCCGAACACTGAAGCTTTCTTT
CASSIFAPNTEAFF
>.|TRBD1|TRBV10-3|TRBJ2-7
TGTGCCATCAGTGAACGGACAGGGGGCTACGAGCAGTACTTC
CAISERTGGYEQYF
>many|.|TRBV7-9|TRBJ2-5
TGTGCCAGCAGCTTAGGGGCAGTCCAAGAGACCCAGTACTTC
CASSLGAVQETQYF
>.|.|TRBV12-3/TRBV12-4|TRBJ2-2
TGTGCCAGCAGTCCGACTGGGTTCGGGGAGCTGTTTTTT
CASSPTGFGELFF
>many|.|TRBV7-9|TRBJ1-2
TGTGCCAGCAGTCCCATTGGCGGCTACACCTTC
CASSPIGGYTF
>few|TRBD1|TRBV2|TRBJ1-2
TGTGCCAGCAGTGAAGGGACAGGGGGCGCCACGGGCTATGGCTACACCTTC
CASSEGTGGATGYGYTF
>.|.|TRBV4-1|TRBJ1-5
TGCGCCAGCAGCCAAGAGGTAGGGCGTCAGCCCCAGCATTTT
CASSQEVGRQPQHF
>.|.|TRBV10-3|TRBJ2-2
TGTGCCACCAGTCCCGGCGTGCTCCCCGGGGAGCTGTTTTTT
CATSPGVLPGELFF
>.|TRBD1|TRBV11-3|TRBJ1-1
TGTGCCAGCAGCTCTGGACAGGGGGCATTGGCTTTCTTT
CASSSGQGALAFF
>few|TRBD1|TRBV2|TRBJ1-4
TGTGCCACCCGGACAGGGGAAAAACTGTTTTTT
CATRTGEKLFF
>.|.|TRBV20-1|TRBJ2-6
TGCAGTGCTGCGGACAGTACCAACTCTGGGGCCAACGTCCTGACTTTC
CSAADSTNSGANVLTF
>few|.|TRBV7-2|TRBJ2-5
TGTGCCAGCAGCTTAGATTTGGACCTTCAAGAGACCCAGTACTTC
CASSLDLDLQETQYF
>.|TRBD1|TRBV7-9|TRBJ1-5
TGTGCCAGCAGCCCACTGCCGGGACAGGGGGCAGGACAGCCCCAGCATTTT
CASSPLPGQGAGQPQHF
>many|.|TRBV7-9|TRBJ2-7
TGTGCCAGCAGCTGGGGCAGCGACTACGTAGAGCAGTACTTC
CASSWGSDYVEQYF
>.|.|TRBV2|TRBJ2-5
TGTGCCAGCAGACCATTAGCGGCCCAAGAGACCCAGTACTTC
CASRPLAAQETQYF
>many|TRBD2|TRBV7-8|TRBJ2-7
TGTGCCAGCAGCATCGGACTAGCCGAGCAGTACTTC
CASSIGLAEQYF
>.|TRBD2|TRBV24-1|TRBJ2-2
TGTGCCAGCAGTGATGGACTAGCGGGAGTCACCGGGGAGCTGTTTTTT
CASSDGLAGVTGELFF
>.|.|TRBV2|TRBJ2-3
TGTGCCAGCCACGTCGGACGCGGAACGCAGTATTTT
CASHVGRGTQYF
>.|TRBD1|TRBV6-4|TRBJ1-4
TGTGCCAGCAGTCCCTCCGGGACAGCAAATGAAAAACTGTTTTTT
CASSPSGTANEKLFF
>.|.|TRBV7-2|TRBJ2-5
TGTGCCAGCAGCTTCCCAGCAGAAGAGACCCAGTACTTC
CASSFPAEETQYF
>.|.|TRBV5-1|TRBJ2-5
TGCGCCAGCAGCTTATTACTAGGGCAAGAGACCCAGTACTTC
CASSLLLGQETQYF
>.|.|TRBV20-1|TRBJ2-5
TGCAGTGCTGCCCCGGACCAACCCGAAGAGACCCAGTACTTC
CSAAPDQPEETQYF
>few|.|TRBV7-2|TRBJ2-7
TGTGCCAGCAGTCTTCCGGGAAGGGATAAGCAGTACTTC
CASSLPGRDKQYF
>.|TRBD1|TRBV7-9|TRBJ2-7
TGTGCCAGCACCAGACAGGGCCACGAGCAGTACTTC
CASTRQGHEQYF
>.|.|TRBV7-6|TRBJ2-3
TGTGCCAGCAGTGTTGCAGGGCTCGGGCGGACTAGCACAGATACGCAGTATTTT
CASSVAGLGRTSTDTQYF
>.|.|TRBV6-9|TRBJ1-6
TGTGCCAGCAGTTATAGTGGGGCAGTTTATAATTCACCCCTCCACTTT
CASSYSGAVYNSPLHF
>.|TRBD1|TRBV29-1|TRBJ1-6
TGCAGCGCGCGCCCGGACAGGTCGGGCTCACCCCTCCACTTT
CSARPDRSGSPLHF
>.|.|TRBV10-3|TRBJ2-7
TGTGCCATCAGTGAGTCCGGGACCTTCGAGCAGTACTTC
CAISESGTFEQYF
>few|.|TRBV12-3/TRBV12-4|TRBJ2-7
TGTGCCAGCAGTCAACCGGGACTCTCCTACGAGCAGTACTTC
CASSQPGLSYEQYF
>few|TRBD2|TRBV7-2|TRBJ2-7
TGTGCCAGCAGCTCCCGAGCGGGAGCGCTCGAGCAGTACTTC
CASSSRAGALEQYF
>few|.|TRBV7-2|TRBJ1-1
TGCGCCAGCAGCCAAGATGAGGGAGGAAACACTGAAGCTTTCTTT
CASSQDEGGNTEAFF
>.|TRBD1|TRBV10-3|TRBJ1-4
TGTGCCATCGGGGCGGGGGACAGGGATGAAAAACTGTTTTTT
CAIGAGDRDEKLFF
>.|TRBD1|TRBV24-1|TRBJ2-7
TGTGCCAGCAGTCTCACCGAGGACAGGAGAGACTACGAGCAGTACTTC
CASSLTEDRRDYEQYF
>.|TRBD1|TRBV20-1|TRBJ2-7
TGCAGTGCCGCGGACAGGGGGTTGTACGAGCAGTACTTC
CSAADRGLYEQYF
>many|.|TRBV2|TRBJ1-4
TGTGCCAGCAGTGAAGGTTCGGCCCCAAGAGGGGAAAAACTGTTTTTT
CASSEGSAPRGEKLFF
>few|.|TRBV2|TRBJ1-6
TGTGCCAGCAGCCAAAGGCGGGGATTAAATTCACCCCTCCACTTT
CASSQRRGLNSPLHF
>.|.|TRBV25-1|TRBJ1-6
TGTACCAGCAGATCCGGACAGCTCTATAATTCACCCCTCCACTTT
CTSRSGQLYNSPLHF
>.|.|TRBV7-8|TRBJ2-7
TGTGCCAGCAGCTTACGGAGAGTAGAAACCTACGAGCAGTACTTC
CASSLRRVETYEQYF
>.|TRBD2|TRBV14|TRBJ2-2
TGTGCCAGCAGCCCAAGCGGGAGGGCCTGGAACACCGGGGAGCTGTTTTTT
CASSPSGRAWNTGELFF
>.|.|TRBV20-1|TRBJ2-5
TGCAGCGCTGGGGCATCGGAGACCCAGTACTTC
CSAGASETQYF
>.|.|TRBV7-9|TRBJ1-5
TGTGCCAGCAGCTTGAGTCCCGAAACAGGTGAGCCCCAGCATTTT
CASSLSPETGEPQHF
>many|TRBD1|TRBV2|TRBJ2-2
TGTGCCAGCAGGGCGACAGGGCCCGGGGAGCTGTTTTTT
CASRATGPGELFF
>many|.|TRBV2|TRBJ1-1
TGTGCCAGCAGCGACGACAAGAACACTGAAGCTTTCTTT
CASSDDKNTEAFF
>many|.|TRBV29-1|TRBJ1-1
TGCAGCGTTGAGACAGAGAACACTGAAGCTTTCTTT
CSVETENTEAFF
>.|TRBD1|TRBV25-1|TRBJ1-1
TGTGCCAGCAGTTTATCGACAGGGTTCACTGAAGCTTTCTTT
CASSLSTGFTEAFF
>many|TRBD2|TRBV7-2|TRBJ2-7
TGTGCCAGCAGTTTTAGCGGGTCTTCCTACGAGCAGTACTTC
CASSFSGSSYEQYF